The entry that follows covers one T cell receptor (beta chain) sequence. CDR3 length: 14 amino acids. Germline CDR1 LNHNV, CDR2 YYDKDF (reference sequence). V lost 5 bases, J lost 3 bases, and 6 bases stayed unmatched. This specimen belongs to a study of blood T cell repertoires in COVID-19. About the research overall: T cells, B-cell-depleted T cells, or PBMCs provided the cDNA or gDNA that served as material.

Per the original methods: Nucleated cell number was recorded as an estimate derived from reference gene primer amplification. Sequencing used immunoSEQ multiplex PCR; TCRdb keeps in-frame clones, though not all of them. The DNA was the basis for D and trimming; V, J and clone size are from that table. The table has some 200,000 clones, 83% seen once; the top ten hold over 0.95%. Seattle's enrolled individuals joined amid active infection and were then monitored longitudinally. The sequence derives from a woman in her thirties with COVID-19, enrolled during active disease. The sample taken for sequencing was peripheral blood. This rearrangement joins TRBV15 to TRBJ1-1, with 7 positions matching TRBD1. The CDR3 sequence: CATSAQGSDTEAFF. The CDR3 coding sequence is TGTGCCACCAGCGCACAGGGGTCTGACACTGAAGCTTTCTTT.